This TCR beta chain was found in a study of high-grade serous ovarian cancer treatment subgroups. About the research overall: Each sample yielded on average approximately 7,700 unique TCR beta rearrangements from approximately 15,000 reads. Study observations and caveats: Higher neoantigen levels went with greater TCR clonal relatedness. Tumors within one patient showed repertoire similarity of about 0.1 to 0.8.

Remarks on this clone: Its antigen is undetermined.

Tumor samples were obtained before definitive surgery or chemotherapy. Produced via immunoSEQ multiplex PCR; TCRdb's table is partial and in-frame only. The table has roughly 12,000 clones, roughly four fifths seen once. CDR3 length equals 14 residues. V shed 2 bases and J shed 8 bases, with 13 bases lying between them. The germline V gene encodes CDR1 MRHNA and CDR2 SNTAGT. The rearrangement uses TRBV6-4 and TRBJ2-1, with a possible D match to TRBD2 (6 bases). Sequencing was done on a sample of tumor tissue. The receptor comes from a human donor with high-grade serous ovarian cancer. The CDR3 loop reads CASSDRLEGDEQFF. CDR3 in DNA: TGTGCCAGCAGTGACCGACTAGAAGGAGATGAGCAGTTCTTC.